This T cell receptor beta chain came from a study of T cell responses to AZD1222 COVID-19 vaccine. Libraries were prepared by immunoSEQ multiplex PCR; TCRdb keeps only in-frame clonotypes and omits some of them. There are about 120,000 clones in the sample; just under 90% occur only once, and less than 15% lies in the top ten. Germline V gene data show CDR1 as KGHDR and CDR2 as SFDVKD. V was pared by 1 base and J by 3 bases, with 10 bases of the junction left unmatched. CDR3 length: 17 amino acids. The study's findings and limits: At baseline, seropositivity was found in only 6 or 7 AZD1222 recipients. Repertoires were collected only later (after the peak T cell response had occurred).

Regarding this clone: The target antigen is unknown.

The receptor was derived from an adult in good health. V gene TRBV24-1 combines with J gene TRBJ1-2; 7 bases align to TRBD1. Source: peripheral blood, taken on day 0 of AZD1222 vaccination. The CDR3 sequence is CATSDLTRQGLDYGYTF. CDR3 nucleotide sequence: TGTGCCACCAGTGATTTAACTCGACAGGGCCTGGACTATGGCTACACCTTC.